This T cell receptor (beta chain) is drawn from a study of OX40 agonist ivuxolimab in advanced cancers. The ends were cut back, 1 base at V and 7 bases at J, with 11 bases in the middle. The CDR3 sequence is 13 residues long. Germline V CDR1 and CDR2: SGHNT, YENEEA. Libraries were prepared by immunoSEQ multiplex PCR; TCRdb keeps only in-frame clonotypes and omits some of them. The sample records tens of thousands of clones, about 89% being singletons. The clonotype comes from an adult with an advanced solid tumor such as melanoma, head and neck, liver or kidney cancer. The sequencing here drew on CD4+ or CD8+ T cells sorted from blood, taken in a trial of the OX40 agonist ivuxolimab. The chain recombines TRBV11-3 with TRBJ2-7; D not certain. The CDR3 DNA follows: TGTGCCAGCAGCTTAGCCGGCGGTGGAGAGCAGTACTTC. This sequence encodes CASSLAGGGEQYF.